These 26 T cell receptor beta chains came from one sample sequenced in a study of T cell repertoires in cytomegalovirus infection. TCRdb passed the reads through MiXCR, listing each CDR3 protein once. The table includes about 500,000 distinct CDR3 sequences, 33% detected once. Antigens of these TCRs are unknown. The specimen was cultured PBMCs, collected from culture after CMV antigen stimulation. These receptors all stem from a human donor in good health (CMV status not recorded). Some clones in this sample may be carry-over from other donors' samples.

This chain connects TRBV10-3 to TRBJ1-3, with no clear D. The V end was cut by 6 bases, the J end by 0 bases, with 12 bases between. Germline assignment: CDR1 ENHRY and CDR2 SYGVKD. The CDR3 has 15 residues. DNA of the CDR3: TGTGCCATCAGGGACTCTACCTACTCTGGAAACACCATATATTTT. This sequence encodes CAIRDSTYSGNTIYF.

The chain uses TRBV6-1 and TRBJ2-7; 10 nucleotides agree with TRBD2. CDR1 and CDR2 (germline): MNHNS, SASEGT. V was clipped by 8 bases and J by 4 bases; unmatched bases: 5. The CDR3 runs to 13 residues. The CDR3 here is CASRASGRYEQYF. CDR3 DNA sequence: TGTGCCAGCCGGGCTAGCGGGAGATACGAGCAGTACTTC.

CDR3 sequence: CASSLRRTGANQPQHF. The CDR3 nucleotides read TGTGCCAGCAGCTTGAGGAGGACAGGGGCAAATCAGCCCCAGCATTTT. The chain employs TRBV5-6 and TRBJ1-5; 9 bases are shared with TRBD1. Germline trimming cut 1 base from V and 4 bases from J; bases unmatched to any gene: 6. The germline V gene encodes CDR1 SGHDT and CDR2 YYEEEE. CDR3 length: 16 amino acids.

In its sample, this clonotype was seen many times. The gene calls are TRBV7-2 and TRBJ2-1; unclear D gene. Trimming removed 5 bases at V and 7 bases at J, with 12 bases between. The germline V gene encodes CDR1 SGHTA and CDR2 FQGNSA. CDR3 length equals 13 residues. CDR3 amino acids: CASSLEALNEQFF. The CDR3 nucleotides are TGTGCCAGCAGCCTCGAAGCTCTGAATGAGCAGTTCTTC.

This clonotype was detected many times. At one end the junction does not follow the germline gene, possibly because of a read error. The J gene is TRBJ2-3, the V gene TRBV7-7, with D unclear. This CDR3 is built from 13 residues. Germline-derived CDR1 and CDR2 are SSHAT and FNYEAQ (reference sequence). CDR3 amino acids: CASSFGQTDTQYF. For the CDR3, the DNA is TGTGCTAGCAGCTTCGGCCAAACAGATACGCAGTATTTT. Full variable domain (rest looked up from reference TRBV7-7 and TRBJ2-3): GAGVSQSPRYKVTKRGQDVTLRCDPISSHATLYWYQQALGQGPEFLTYFNYEAQPDKSGLPSDRFSAERPEGSISTLTIQRTEQRDSAMYRCASSFGQTDTQYFGPGTRLTVL.

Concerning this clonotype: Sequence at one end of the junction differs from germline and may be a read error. As DNA, the CDR3 is TGTGCTAGCAGCCCAAGCCCGGTCGGGAATACGCAGTATTTT. Residues: CASSPSPVGNTQYF. J is TRBJ2-3 and V is TRBV7-6; D might be TRBD2 (5 bases). CDR1 SGHVS and CDR2 FNYEAQ come from the germline V gene. The CDR3 is 14 residues long.

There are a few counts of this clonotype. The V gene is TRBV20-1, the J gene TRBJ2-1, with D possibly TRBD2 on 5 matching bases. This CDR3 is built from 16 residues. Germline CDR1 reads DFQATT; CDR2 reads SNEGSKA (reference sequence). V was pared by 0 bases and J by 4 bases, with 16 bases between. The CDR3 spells CSARDFSQRNYNEQFF. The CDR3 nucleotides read TGCAGTGCTAGAGATTTCTCCCAGCGGAATTACAATGAGCAGTTCTTC.

Here the CDR3 reads CASSLVSGRVTKNIQYF. CDR3 bases: TGTGCCAGCAGCTTAGTTAGCGGGAGGGTAACCAAAAACATTCAGTACTTC. The chain employs TRBV7-2 and TRBJ2-4, with TRBD2 matching over 11 bases. The germline V gene has CDR1 SGHTA and CDR2 FQGNSA. With 1 base clipped from V and 2 bases from J, the junction kept 4 bases outside the gene matches. The CDR3 runs 17 residues.

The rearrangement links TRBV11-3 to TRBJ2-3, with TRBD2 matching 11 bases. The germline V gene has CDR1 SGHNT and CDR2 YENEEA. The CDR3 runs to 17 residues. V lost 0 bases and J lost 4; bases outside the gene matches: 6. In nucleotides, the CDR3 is TGTGCCAGCAGCTTAGAAATAGCGGGAGGGGTTGCAGATACGCAGTATTTT. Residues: CASSLEIAGGVADTQYF.

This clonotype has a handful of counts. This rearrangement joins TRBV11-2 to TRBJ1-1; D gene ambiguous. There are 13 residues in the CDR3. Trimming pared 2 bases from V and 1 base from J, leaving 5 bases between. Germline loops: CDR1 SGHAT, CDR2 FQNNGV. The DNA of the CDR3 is TGTGCCAGCAGCTTACTTCGGAACACTGAAGCTTTCTTT. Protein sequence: CASSLLRNTEAFF.

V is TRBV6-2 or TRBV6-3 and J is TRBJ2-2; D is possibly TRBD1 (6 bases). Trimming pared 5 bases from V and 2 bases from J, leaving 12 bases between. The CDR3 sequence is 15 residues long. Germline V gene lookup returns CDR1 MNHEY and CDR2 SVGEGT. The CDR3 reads CASSRMTGNTGELFF. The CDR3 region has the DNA TGTGCCAGCAGTCGCATGACAGGAAACACCGGGGAGCTGTTTTTT.

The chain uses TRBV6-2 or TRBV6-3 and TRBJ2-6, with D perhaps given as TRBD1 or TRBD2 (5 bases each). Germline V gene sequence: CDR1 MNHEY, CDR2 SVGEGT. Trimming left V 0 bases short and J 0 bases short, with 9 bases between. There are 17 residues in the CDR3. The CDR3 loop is CASSYSPGGSGANVLTF. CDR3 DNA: TGTGCCAGCAGTTACTCTCCTGGGGGCTCTGGGGCCAACGTCCTGACTTTC.

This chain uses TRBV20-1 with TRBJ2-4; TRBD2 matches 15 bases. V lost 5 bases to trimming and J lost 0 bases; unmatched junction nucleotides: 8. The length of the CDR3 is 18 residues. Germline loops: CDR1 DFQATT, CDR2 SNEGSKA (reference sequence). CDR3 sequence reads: CSASRTSGRAGAKNIQYF. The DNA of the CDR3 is TGCAGTGCTTCCAGGACTAGCGGGAGGGCCGGAGCCAAAAACATTCAGTACTTC.

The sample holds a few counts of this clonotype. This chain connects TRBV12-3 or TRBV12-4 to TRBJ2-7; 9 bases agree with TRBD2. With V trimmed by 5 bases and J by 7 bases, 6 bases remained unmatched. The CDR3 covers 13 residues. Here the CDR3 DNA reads TGTGCCAGCAGTCCTACGACTAGCGGAGAGCAGTACGTC. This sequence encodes CASSPTTSGEQYV.

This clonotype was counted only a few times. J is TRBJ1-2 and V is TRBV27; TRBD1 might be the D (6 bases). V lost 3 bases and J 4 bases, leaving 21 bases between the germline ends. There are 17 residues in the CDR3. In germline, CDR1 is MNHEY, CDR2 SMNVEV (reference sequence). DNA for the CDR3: TGTGCCAGCAGTTTCGGAGGGGGGGGGGCGCAGAGCTATGGCTACACCTTC. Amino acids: CASSFGGGGAQSYGYTF.

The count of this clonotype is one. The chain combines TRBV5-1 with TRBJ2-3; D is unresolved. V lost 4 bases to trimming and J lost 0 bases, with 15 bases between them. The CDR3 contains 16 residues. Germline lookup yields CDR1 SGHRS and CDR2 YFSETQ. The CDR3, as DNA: TGCGCCAGCAGCCTCAACGGGCGGAAGAGCACAGATACGCAGTATTTT. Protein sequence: CASSLNGRKSTDTQYF.

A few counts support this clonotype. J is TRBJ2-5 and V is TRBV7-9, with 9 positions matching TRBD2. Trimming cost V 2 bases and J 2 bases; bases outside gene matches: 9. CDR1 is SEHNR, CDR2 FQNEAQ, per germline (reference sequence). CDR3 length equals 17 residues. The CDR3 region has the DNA TGTGCCAGCAGCTTATGGGGGTCGACTAGCGGACAAGAGACCCAGTACTTC. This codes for CASSLWGSTSGQETQYF.

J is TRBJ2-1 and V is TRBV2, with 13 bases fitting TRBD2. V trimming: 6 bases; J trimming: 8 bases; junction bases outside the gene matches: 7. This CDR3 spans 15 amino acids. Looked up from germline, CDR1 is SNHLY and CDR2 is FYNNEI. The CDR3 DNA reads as TGTGCCAGCAGGGACGGACTAGCGGGAGTTGATGAGCAGTTCTTC. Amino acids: CASRDGLAGVDEQFF.

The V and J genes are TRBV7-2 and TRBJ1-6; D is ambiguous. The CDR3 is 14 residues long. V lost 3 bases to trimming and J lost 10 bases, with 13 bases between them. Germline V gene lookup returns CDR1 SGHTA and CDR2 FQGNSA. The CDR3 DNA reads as TGTGCCAGCAGCTTCGGAGTACCGGGGTCACCCCTCCACTTT. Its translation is CASSFGVPGSPLHF.

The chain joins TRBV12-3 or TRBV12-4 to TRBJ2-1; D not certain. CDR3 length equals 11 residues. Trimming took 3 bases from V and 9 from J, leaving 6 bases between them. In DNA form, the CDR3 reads TGTGCCAGCAGTTTTCGGGTTGAGCAGTTCTTC. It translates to CASSFRVEQFF.

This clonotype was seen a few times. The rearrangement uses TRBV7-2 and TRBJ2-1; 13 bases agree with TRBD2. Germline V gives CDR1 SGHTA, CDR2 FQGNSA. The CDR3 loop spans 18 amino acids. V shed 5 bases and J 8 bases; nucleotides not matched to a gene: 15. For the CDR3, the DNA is TGTGCCAGCAGCCAGAGGACTAGCGGGAGTCTTAGGTTGGATGAGCAGTTCTTC. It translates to CASSQRTSGSLRLDEQFF.

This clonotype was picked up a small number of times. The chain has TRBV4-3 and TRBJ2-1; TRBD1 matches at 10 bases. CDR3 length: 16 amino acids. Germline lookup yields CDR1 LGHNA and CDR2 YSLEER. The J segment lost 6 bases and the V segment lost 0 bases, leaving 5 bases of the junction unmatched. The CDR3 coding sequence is TGCGCCAGCAGCCAAGACTTCGGGACAGGGGTCAATGAGCAGTTCTTC. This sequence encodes CASSQDFGTGVNEQFF.

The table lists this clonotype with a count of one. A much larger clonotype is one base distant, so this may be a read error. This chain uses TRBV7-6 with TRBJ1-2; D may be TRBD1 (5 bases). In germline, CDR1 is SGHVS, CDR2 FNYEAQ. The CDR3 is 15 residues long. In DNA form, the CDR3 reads TGTGCCAGCAGCCGAGGGGCAGGGATGGAGTATGGCTACAACTTC. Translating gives CASSRGAGMEYGYNF.

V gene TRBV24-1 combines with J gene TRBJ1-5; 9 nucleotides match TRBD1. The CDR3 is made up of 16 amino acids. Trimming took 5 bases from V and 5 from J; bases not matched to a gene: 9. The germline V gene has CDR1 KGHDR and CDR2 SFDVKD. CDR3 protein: CATSAGPGQGDQPQHF. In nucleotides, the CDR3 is TGTGCCACCAGTGCCGGACCGGGACAGGGCGATCAGCCCCAGCATTTT.

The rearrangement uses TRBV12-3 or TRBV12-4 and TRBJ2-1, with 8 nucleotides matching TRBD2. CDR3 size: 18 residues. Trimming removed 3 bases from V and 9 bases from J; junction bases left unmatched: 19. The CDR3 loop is CASSFPSLRPAGAIEQFF. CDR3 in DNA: TGTGCCAGCAGTTTCCCCTCGTTAAGGCCAGCGGGAGCGATTGAGCAGTTCTTC.

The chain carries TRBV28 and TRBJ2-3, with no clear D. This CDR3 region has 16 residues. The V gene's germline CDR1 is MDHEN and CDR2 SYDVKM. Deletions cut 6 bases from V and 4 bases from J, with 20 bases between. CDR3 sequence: CASSPRALKLADTQYF. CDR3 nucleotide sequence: TGTGCCAGCAGCCCCCGAGCCCTAAAGCTAGCAGATACGCAGTATTTT.